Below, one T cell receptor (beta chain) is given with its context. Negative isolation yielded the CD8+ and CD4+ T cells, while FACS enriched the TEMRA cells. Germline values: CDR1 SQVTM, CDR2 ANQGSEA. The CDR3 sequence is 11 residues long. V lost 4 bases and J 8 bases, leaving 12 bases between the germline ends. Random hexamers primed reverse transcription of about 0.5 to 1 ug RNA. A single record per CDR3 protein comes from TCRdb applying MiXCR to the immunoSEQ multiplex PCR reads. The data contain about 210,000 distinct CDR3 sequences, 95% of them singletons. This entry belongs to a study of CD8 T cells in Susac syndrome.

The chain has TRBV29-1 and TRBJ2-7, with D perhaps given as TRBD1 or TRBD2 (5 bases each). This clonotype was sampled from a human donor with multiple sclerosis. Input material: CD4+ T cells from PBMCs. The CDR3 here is CSVVVGTQQYF. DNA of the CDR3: TGCAGCGTTGTTGTAGGGACGCAGCAGTACTTC.